The source of this T cell receptor beta chain is a study of blood T cell repertoires in COVID-19. Study at large: COVID-19 samples from acute and convalescent phases originated in the United States, Italy and Spain. In each case, the material was cDNA or gDNA derived from T cells, B-cell-depleted T cells, or PBMCs.

Sequenced by immunoSEQ multiplex PCR; TCRdb stores in-frame clones only, minus some. Of more than 45,000 clones listed, roughly 90% are singletons. J gave up 7 bases and V 4 bases, and 7 bases lay outside the gene matches. The CDR3 is 13 residues long. Germline CDR1 and CDR2: SGHNT and YYREEE (reference sequence). The chain uses TRBV5-4 and TRBJ2-7, with 8 bases matching TRBD1. This clonotype originated in a woman older than 75 with COVID-19, enrolled during active disease. Source material: peripheral blood. CDR3 loop: CASSPDRGREQYF. The CDR3 region has the DNA TGTGCCAGCAGCCCAGACAGGGGACGGGAGCAGTACTTC.